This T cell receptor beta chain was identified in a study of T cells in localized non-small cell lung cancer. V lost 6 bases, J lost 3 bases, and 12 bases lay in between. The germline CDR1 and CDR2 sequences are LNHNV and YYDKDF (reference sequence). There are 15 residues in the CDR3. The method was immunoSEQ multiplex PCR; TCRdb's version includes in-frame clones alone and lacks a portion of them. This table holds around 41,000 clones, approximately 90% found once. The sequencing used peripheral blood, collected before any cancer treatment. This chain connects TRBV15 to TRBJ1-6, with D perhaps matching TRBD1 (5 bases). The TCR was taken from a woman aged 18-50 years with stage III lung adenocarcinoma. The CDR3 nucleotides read TGTGCCACCAGACAGGCCCGGGGCTATAATTCACCCCTCCACTTT. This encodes CATRQARGYNSPLHF.